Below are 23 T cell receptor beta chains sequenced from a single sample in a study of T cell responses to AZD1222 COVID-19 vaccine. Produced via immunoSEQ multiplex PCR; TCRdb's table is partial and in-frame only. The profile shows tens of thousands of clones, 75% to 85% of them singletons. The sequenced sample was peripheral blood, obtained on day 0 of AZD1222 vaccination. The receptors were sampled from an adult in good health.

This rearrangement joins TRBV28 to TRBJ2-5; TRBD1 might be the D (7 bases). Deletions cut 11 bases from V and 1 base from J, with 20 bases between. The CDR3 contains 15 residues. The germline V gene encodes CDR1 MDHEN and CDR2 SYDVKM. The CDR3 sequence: CAARGARTFQETQYF. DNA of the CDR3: TGTGCCGCCAGGGGGGCCAGGACATTCCAAGAGACCCAGTACTTC.

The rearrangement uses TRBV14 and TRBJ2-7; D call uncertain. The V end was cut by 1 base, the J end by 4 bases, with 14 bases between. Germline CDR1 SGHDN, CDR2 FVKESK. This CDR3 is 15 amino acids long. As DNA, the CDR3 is TGTGCCAGCAGCCAAGGATTTGGCGGAATTTACGAGCAGTACTTC. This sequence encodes CASSQGFGGIYEQYF.

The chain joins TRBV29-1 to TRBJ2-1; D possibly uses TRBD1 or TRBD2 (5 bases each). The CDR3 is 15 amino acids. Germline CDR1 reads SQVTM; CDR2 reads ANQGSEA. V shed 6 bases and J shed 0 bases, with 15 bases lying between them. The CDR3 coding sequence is TGCAGCGTCCGCCTGGGGGTTAGCTCCTACAATGAGCAGTTCTTC. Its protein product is CSVRLGVSSYNEQFF.

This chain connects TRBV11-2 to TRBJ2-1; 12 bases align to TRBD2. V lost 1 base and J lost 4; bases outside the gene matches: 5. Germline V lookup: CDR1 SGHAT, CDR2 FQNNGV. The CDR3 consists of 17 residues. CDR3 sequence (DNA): TGTGCCAGCAGCTTAGGTCTAGCGGGAGGGCTTTACAATGAGCAGTTCTTC. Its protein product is CASSLGLAGGLYNEQFF. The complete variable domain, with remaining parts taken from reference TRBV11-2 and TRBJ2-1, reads EAGVAQSPRYKIIEKRQSVAFWCNPISGHATLYWYQQILGQGPKLLIQFQNNGVVDDSQLPKDRFSAERLKGVDSTLKIQPAKLEDSAVYLCASSLGLAGGLYNEQFFGPGTRLTVL.

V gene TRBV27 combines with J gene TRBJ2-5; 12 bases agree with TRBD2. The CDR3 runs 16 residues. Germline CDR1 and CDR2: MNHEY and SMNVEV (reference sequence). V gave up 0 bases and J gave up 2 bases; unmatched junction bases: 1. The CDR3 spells CASSLSTSGGQETQYF. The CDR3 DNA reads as TGTGCCAGCAGTTTATCGACTAGCGGGGGACAAGAGACCCAGTACTTC.

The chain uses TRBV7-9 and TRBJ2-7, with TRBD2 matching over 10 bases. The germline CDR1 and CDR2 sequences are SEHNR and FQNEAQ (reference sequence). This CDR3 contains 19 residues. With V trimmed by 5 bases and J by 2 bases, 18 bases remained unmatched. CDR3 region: CASSGAGTSDKQTPYEQYF. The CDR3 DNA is TGTGCCAGCAGCGGAGCCGGGACTAGCGACAAACAAACCCCCTACGAGCAGTACTTC.

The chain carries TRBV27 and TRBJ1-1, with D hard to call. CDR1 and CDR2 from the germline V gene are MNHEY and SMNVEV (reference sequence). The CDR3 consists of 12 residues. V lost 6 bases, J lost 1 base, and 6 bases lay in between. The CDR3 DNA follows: TGTGCCAGCAGGGAGAGGAACACTGAAGCTTTCTTT. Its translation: CASRERNTEAFF.

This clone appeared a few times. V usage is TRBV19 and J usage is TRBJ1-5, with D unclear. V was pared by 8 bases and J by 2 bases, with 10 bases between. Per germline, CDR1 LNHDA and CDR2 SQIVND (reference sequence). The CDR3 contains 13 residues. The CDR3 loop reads CASAVSGNQPQHF. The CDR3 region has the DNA TGTGCCAGTGCGGTTTCTGGCAATCAGCCCCAGCATTTT.

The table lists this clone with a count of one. This CDR3 reads CASSLVGPEQFF. CDR3 DNA: TGTGCCAGCAGCTTAGTCGGGCCTGAGCAGTTCTTC. The chain uses TRBV7-9 and TRBJ2-1, with D unresolved. The CDR3 extends over 12 amino acids. The V gene's germline CDR1 is SEHNR and CDR2 FQNEAQ (reference sequence). V was shortened by 1 base and J by 9 bases, with 7 bases between the two germline ends.

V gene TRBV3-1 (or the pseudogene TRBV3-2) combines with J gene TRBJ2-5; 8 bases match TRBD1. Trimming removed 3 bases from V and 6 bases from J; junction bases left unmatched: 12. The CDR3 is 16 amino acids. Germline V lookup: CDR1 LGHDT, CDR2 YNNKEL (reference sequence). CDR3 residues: CASSHPDRVRGQTQYF. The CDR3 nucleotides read TGTGCCAGCAGCCACCCGGACAGGGTAAGAGGACAGACCCAGTACTTC.

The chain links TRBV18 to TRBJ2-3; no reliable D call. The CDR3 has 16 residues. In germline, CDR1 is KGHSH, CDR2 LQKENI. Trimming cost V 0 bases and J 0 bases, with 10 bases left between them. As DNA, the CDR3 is TGTGCCAGCTCACCACCGGGCGGTAGTAGCACAGATACGCAGTATTTT. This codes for CASSPPGGSSTDTQYF.

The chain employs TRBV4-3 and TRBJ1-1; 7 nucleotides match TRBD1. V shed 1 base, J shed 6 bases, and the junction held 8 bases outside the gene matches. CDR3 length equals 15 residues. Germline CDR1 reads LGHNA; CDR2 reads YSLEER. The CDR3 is CASSQARQGLSEAFF. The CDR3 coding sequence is TGCGCCAGCAGCCAAGCCCGACAGGGTCTCTCTGAAGCTTTCTTT.

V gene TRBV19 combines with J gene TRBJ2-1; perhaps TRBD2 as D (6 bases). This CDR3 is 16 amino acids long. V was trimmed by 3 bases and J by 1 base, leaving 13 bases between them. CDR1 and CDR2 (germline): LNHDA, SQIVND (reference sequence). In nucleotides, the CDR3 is TGTGCCAGTAGTATCGAAGCCGGGACTTCCTACAATGAGCAGTTCTTC. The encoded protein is CASSIEAGTSYNEQFF.

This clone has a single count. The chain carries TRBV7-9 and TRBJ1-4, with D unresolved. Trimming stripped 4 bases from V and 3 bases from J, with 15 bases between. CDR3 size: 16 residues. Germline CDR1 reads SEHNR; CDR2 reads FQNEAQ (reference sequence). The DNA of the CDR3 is TGTGCCAGCAGCTCGGGCCGCCCGGTAGCTAATGAAAAACTGTTTTTT. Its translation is CASSSGRPVANEKLFF.

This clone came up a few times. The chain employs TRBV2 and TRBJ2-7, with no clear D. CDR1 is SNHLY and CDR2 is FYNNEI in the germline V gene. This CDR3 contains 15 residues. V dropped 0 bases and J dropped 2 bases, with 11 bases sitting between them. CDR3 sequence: CASSEALSRTYEQYF. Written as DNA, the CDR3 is TGTGCCAGCAGTGAAGCCCTCTCCAGAACCTACGAGCAGTACTTC. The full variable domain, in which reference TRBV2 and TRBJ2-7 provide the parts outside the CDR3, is EPEVTQTPSHQVTQMGQEVILRCVPISNHLYFYWYRQILGQKVEFLVSFYNNEISEKSEIFDDQFSVERPDGSNFTLKIRSTKLEDSAMYFCASSEALSRTYEQYFGPGTRLTVT.

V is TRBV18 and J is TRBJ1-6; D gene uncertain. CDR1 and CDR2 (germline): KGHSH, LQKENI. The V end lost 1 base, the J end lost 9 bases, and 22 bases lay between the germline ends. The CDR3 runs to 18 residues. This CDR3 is CASSPRTLADPKGSPLHF. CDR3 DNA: TGTGCCAGCTCACCACGGACTTTGGCAGACCCAAAGGGTTCACCCCTCCACTTT.

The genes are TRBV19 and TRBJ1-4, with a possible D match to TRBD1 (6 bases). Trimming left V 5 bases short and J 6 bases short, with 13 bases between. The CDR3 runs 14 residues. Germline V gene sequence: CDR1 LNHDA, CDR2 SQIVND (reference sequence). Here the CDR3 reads CASSLQGDDEKLFF. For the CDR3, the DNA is TGTGCCAGTAGTTTACAGGGTGATGATGAAAAACTGTTTTTT. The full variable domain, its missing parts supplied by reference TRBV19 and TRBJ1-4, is DGGITQSPKYLFRKEGQNVTLSCEQNLNHDAMYWYRQDPGQGLRLIYYSQIVNDFQKGDIAEGYSVSREKKESFPLTVTSAQKNPTAFYLCASSLQGDDEKLFFGSGTQLSVL.

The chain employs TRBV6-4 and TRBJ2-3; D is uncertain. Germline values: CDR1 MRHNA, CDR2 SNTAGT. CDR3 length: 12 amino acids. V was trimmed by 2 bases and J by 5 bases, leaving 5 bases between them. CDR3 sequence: CASSDGGDTQYF. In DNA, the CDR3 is TGTGCCAGCAGTGACGGCGGAGATACGCAGTATTTT.

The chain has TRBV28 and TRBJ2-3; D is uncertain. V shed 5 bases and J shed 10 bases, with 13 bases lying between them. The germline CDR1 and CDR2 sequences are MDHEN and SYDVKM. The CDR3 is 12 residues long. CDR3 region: CASSPRSWAQYF. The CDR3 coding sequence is TGTGCCAGCAGTCCGCGCTCTTGGGCGCAGTATTTT. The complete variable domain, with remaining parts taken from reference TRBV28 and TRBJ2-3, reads DVKVTQSSRYLVKRTGEKVFLECVQDMDHENMFWYRQDPGLGLRLIYFSYDVKMKEKGDIPEGYSVSREKKERFSLILESASTNQTSMYLCASSPRSWAQYFGPGTRLTVL.

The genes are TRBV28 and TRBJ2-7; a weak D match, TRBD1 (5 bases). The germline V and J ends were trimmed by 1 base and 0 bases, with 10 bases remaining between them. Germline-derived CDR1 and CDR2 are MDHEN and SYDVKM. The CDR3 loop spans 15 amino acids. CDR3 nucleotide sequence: TGTGCCAGCAGTTTATTCGTGGACAACTCCTACGAGCAGTACTTC. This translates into CASSLFVDNSYEQYF.

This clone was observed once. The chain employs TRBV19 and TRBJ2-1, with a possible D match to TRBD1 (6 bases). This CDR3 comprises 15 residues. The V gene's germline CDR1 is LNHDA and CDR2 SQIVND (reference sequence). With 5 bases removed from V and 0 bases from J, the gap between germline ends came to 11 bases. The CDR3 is CASSLRTASYNEQFF. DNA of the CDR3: TGTGCCAGTAGTCTCAGGACAGCCTCCTACAATGAGCAGTTCTTC.

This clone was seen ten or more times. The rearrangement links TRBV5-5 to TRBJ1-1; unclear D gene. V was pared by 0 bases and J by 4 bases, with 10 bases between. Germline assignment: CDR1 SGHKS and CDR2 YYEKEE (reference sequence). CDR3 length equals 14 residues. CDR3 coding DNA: TGTGCCAGCAGCTTGGGGGTCTCGGTCACTGAAGCTTTCTTT. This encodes CASSLGVSVTEAFF.

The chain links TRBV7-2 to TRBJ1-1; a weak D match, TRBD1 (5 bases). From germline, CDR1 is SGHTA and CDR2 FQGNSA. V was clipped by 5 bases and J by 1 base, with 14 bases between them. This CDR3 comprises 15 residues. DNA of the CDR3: TGTGCCAGCAGCCATTCTCGACAGTCGAACACTGAAGCTTTCTTT. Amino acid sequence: CASSHSRQSNTEAFF.